The 17 T cell receptor beta chains below were found in one sample sequenced in a study of cytomegalovirus exposure and HLA in healthy donors. The PCR was carried out with 60 Vbeta primers and 13 Jbeta primers. Assay used: immunoSEQ multiplex PCR; TCRdb lists only in-frame clones, some missing. The sample lists over 150,000 clones, almost 85% occurring once. Material: PBMCs. These receptors were collected from a boy between 2 and 10 years old in good health and CMV-seronegative.

The V call is TRBV7-2, the J call TRBJ1-2; no reliable D call. This CDR3 contains 16 residues. CDR1 and CDR2 from the germline V gene are SGHTA and FQGNSA. V was trimmed by 1 base and J by 5 bases, leaving 17 bases between them. DNA for the CDR3: TGTGCCAGCAGCTTAGGAGGAACCGACTACACTTATGGCTACACCTTC. Its protein is CASSLGGTDYTYGYTF.

The chain joins TRBV5-4 to TRBJ1-3, with D possibly matching TRBD1 (5 bases). CDR1 is SGHNT and CDR2 is YYREEE in the germline V gene (reference sequence). This CDR3 comprises 15 residues. Trimming left V 0 bases short and J 6 bases short, with 13 bases between. CDR3 region: CASSLGGGIQNTIYF. The DNA of the CDR3 is TGTGCCAGCAGCTTGGGGGGCGGTATTCAAAACACCATATATTTT.

This sequence joins TRBV5-1 and TRBJ1-4; weak D call: TRBD1 (6 bases). The CDR3 runs 13 residues. V was clipped by 8 bases and J by 5 bases, with 13 bases between them. The germline gives CDR1 SGHRS, CDR2 YFSETQ. The CDR3 sequence: CASKGGQNEKLFF. The CDR3 nucleotides are TGCGCCAGTAAAGGGGGACAAAATGAAAAACTGTTTTTT.

The chain links TRBV5-4 to TRBJ2-3, with a possible D match to TRBD1 (6 bases). Trimming took 4 bases from V and 6 from J, leaving 9 bases between them. The CDR3 is 12 amino acids. Per germline, CDR1 SGHNT and CDR2 YYREEE (reference sequence). CDR3 amino acids: CASSIDRDTQYF. CDR3 bases: TGTGCCAGCAGCATAGACAGGGATACGCAGTATTTT.

This CDR3 reads CASRKGGAVFSYEQYF. In DNA, the CDR3 is TGCGCCAGCAGAAAGGGCGGGGCCGTATTTTCCTACGAGCAGTACTTC. This rearrangement joins TRBV5-1 to TRBJ2-7; perhaps TRBD2 as D (6 bases). CDR3 length equals 16 residues. Germline V CDR1 and CDR2: SGHRS, YFSETQ. The V gene lost 5 bases and the J gene lost 1 base, with 19 bases spanning the gap. The full variable domain, its missing parts supplied by reference TRBV5-1 and TRBJ2-7, is KAGVTQTPRYLIKTRGQQVTLSCSPISGHRSVSWYQQTPGQGLQFLFEYFSETQRNKGNFPGRFSGRQFSNSRSEMNVSTLELGDSALYLCASRKGGAVFSYEQYFGPGTRLTVT.

The chain has TRBV2 and TRBJ2-1; TRBD2 matches at 7 bases. Per germline, CDR1 SNHLY and CDR2 FYNNEI. With V trimmed by 6 bases and J by 6 bases, 14 bases remained unmatched. This CDR3 is built from 16 residues. The chain's CDR3 is CASRVGTSVESNEQFF. CDR3 DNA sequence: TGTGCCAGCAGGGTTGGAACTAGCGTTGAGTCCAATGAGCAGTTCTTC.

V and J are TRBV5-1 and TRBJ2-2, with 7 bases that match TRBD2. The germline gives CDR1 SGHRS, CDR2 YFSETQ. With 0 bases clipped from V and 9 bases from J, the junction kept 11 bases outside the gene matches. This CDR3 spans 16 amino acids. The CDR3 coding sequence is TGCGCCAGCAGCTTGGAGGCTAGCGGTGGTTTACGGGAGCTGTTTTTT. Its translation is CASSLEASGGLRELFF. The entire variable domain, with the rest obtained from reference TRBV5-1 and TRBJ2-2, is as follows: KAGVTQTPRYLIKTRGQQVTLSCSPISGHRSVSWYQQTPGQGLQFLFEYFSETQRNKGNFPGRFSGRQFSNSRSEMNVSTLELGDSALYLCASSLEASGGLRELFFGEGSRLTVL.

The chain links TRBV5-1 to TRBJ1-2, with a weak D call TRBD1 (5 bases). Germline V gives CDR1 SGHRS, CDR2 YFSETQ. Trimming left V 4 bases short and J 8 bases short, with 18 bases between. The CDR3 totals 14 residues. The CDR3 loop reads CASSPRGDSFGYTF. CDR3 nucleotide sequence: TGCGCCAGCAGCCCAAGAGGCGACAGCTTCGGCTACACCTTC. Looking up the rest from reference TRBV5-1 and TRBJ1-2 gives the full variable domain: KAGVTQTPRYLIKTRGQQVTLSCSPISGHRSVSWYQQTPGQGLQFLFEYFSETQRNKGNFPGRFSGRQFSNSRSEMNVSTLELGDSALYLCASSPRGDSFGYTFGSGTRLTVV.

This chain joins TRBV5-4 and TRBJ2-7; 8 positions agree with TRBD1. CDR3 length: 14 residues. In germline, CDR1 is SGHNT, CDR2 YYREEE (reference sequence). V shed 4 bases and J 2 bases; nucleotides not matched to a gene: 5. CDR3 DNA sequence: TGTGCCAGCAGCCGAGACAGGGGTGCCTACGAGCAGTACTTC. This sequence encodes CASSRDRGAYEQYF.

On this clone: Additional DNA sequences in this sample encode the identical CDR3. The V and J genes are TRBV15 and TRBJ2-3, with D perhaps TRBD2 (6 bases). The V end lost 0 bases, the J end lost 2 bases, and 12 bases lay between the germline ends. Germline loops: CDR1 LNHNV, CDR2 YYDKDF (reference sequence). The CDR3 is 16 amino acids. CDR3 sequence reads: CATSRDAGRLTDTQYF. As DNA, the CDR3 is TGTGCCACCAGCAGAGACGCGGGAAGACTCACAGATACGCAGTATTTT.

About this clone: The identical CDR3 is also encoded by other nucleotide sequences in the sample. The rearrangement uses TRBV5-1 and TRBJ2-7; 10 bases fit TRBD1. V dropped 7 bases and J dropped 0; count of bases not matched to a gene: 10. Per the germline V gene, CDR1 is SGHRS and CDR2 is YFSETQ. The CDR3 contains 16 residues. Here the CDR3 DNA reads TGCGCCAGCTCCCTCTCCGGGACAGGGGTCTCCTACGAGCAGTACTTC. Its translation: CASSLSGTGVSYEQYF.

V is TRBV5-1 and J is TRBJ2-2; tentative D call: TRBD1 (6 bases). The CDR3 covers 14 residues. With 0 bases removed from V and 7 bases from J, the gap between germline ends came to 10 bases. Looked up from germline, CDR1 is SGHRS and CDR2 is YFSETQ. CDR3: CASSLGQEVGELFF. CDR3 sequence (DNA): TGCGCCAGCAGCTTGGGACAGGAGGTCGGGGAGCTGTTTTTT.

The rearrangement links TRBV25-1 to TRBJ1-2; TRBD1 aligns across 12 bases. This CDR3 region has 18 residues. CDR1 is MGHDK and CDR2 is SYGVNS in the germline V gene. The trim removed 2 bases at V and 3 bases at J, leaving 10 bases unmatched. CDR3 DNA sequence: TGTGCCAGCAGTGAAGCCCCTCCGGGACAGGGGGCGGACTATGGCTACACCTTC. Translating it yields CASSEAPPGQGADYGYTF.

The V gene is TRBV27, the J gene TRBJ2-1; D may be TRBD1 (6 bases). The CDR3 contains 16 residues. Between the trimmed V and J ends, which lost 5 bases and 9 bases, there was a span of 23 bases. The V gene's germline CDR1 is MNHEY and CDR2 SMNVEV (reference sequence). The CDR3 reads CASSGATGSRSREQFF. CDR3 DNA: TGTGCCAGCAGTGGGGCTACAGGGTCCCGCTCTCGTGAGCAGTTCTTC.

The genes are TRBV21-1 and TRBJ1-1; the tabulated D call, TRBD1, remains unverified against the DNA. TRBV21-1 is termed a pseudogene. This CDR3 has 11 amino acids. CDR3 residues: CASDGTFEAFF. The CDR3 nucleotides are TGTGCCAGCGACGGGACATTCGAAGCTTTCTTT.

The J gene is TRBJ2-1, the V gene TRBV19, with 8 bases identical to TRBD2. V lost 4 bases, J lost 4 bases, and 9 bases stayed unmatched. The germline gives CDR1 LNHDA, CDR2 SQIVND (reference sequence). The CDR3 has 16 amino acids. The CDR3 here is CASSTGGWLQYNEQFF. CDR3 DNA sequence: TGTGCCAGTAGTACGGGGGGGTGGTTACAGTACAATGAGCAGTTCTTC.

In this sample, this clone turned up a few times. The rearrangement links TRBV7-9 to TRBJ2-1; 9 nucleotides match TRBD2. This CDR3 has 15 residues. CDR1 and CDR2 (germline): SEHNR, FQNEAQ (reference sequence). The junction had 3 bases not matched to a gene; V was cut back by 4 bases and J by 2 bases. CDR3 region: CASSSRLAAYNEQFF. DNA of the CDR3: TGTGCCAGCAGCTCGAGACTAGCGGCCTACAATGAGCAGTTCTTC.